This entry features one T cell receptor (beta chain) sequence. The table lists this clonotype with many counts. What antigen it recognizes has not been identified. No base qualities exist here, and no much larger clone lies one base off it. The instrument was an Illumina HiSeq 2500. TCR beta libraries were prepared by quantitative 5'-RACE with molecular barcodes. Per the source publication's procedure: A new computational method based on a probabilistic model of VDJ rearrangement was used to identify disease-linked TCR variants. TCRdb reprocessed the public reads (quality trimming at Q25 with fastp, clone calling with MiXCR) and kept in-frame beta chains. Entries are consolidated by CDR3 protein sequence, retaining the most common genes and DNA. The V and J calls were determined by TCRdb, not by the authors. The sample table contains 200,000 to 300,000 distinct CDR3 sequences; only one count was recorded for around 7.8% of them. Clones ranked in the top ten supply about 6.5% of the sample.

The germline V gene gives CDR1 as MNHEY and CDR2 as SVGAGI. Inclusive of the bounding cysteine and phenylalanine, the CDR3 is 13 residues long. The retained sequence is limited to the CDR3, 39 bases, with the frame set at the first base. A distance of 7 bases separates the germline ends of V and J, which lose 2 bases and 6 bases respectively. This entry belongs to a study of CD8 T cells in ankylosing spondylitis (dated by TCRdb to 2017 to 2019). Broadly, across the study: To find TCR variants linked to disease, the study profiled T cell receptor beta repertoires in ankylosing spondylitis patients and healthy donors. Samples of peripheral blood were taken, and for ankylosing spondylitis patients, synovial fluid was collected as well. The whole study cohort included 90 to 120 healthy donors and 25 ankylosing spondylitis patients.

General study outcomes and caveats: Some motif variants had previously been reported in the synovial fluid and blood of reactive arthritis patients, which suggests shared mechanisms of disease initiation. Blood from ankylosing spondylitis patients appeared to be characterized by a TCR beta motif made up of several highly homologous amino acid variants. The disease-linked clones were reported as significantly enriched in matched synovial fluid samples from ankylosing spondylitis patients. A CD8+ phenotype was shown by the disease-linked clones, which were found at relatively low frequencies in peripheral blood.

The V gene is TRBV6-5 and the J gene is TRBJ2-2; the D gene is possibly TRBD1 or TRBD2, with 5 bases matching each. Sequencing was performed on blood, either unsorted or a sorted T cell fraction (not recorded which). This TCR was sampled from a male donor with ankylosing spondylitis or in good health (not recorded which). The CDR3 reads as follows: CASSYQGPGELFF. The bases read TGTGCCAGCAGTTACCAGGGACCCGGGGAGCTGTTTTTT.